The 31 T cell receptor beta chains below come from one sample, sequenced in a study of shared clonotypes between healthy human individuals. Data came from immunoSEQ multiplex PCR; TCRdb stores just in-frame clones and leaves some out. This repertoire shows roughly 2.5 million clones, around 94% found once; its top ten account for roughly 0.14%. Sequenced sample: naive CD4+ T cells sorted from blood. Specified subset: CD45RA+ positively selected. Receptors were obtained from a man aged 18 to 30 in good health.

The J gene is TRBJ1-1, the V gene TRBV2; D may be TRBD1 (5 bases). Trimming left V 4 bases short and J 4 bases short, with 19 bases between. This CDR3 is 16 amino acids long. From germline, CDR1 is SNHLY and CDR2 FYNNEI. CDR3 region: CASSGSGLGGGTEAFF. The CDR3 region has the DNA TGTGCCAGCAGTGGATCGGGCCTCGGGGGGGGCACTGAAGCTTTCTTT.

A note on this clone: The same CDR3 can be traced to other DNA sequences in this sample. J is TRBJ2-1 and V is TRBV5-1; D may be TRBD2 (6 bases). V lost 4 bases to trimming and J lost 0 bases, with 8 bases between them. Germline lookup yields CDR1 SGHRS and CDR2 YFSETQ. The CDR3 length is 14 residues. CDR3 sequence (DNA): TGCGCCAGCAGCCTGGGGGGCTCCTACAATGAGCAGTTCTTC. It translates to CASSLGGSYNEQFF.

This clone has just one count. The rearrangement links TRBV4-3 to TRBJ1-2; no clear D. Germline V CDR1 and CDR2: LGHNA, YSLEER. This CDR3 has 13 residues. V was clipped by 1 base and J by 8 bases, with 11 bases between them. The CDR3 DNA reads TGCGCCAGCAGCCAAGGATGGGTAGGCGGCTACACCTTC. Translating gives CASSQGWVGGYTF.

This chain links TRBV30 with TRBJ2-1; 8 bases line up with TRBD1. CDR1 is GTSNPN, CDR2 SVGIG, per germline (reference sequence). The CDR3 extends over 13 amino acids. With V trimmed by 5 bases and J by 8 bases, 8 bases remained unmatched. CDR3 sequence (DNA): TGTGCCTGGGACCCGGGACAGGATTATGAGCAGTTCTTC. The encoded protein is CAWDPGQDYEQFF.

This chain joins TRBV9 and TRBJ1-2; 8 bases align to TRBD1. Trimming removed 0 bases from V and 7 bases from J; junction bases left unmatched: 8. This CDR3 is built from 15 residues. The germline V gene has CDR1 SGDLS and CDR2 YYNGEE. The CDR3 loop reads CASSVDPGQGAGYTF. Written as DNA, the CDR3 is TGTGCCAGCAGCGTAGATCCCGGCCAGGGGGCTGGCTACACCTTC.

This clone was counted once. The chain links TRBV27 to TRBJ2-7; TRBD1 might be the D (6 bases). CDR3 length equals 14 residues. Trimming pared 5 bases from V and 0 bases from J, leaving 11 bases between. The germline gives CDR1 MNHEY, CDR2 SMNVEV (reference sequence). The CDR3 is CASSSRGGSYEQYF. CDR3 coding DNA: TGTGCCAGCAGTAGCAGGGGCGGCTCCTACGAGCAGTACTTC.

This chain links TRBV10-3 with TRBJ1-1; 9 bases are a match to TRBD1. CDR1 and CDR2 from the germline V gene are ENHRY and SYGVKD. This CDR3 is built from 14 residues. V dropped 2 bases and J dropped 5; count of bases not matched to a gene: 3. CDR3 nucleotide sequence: TGTGCCATCAGTGAGGGACAGGGGTATACTGAAGCTTTCTTT. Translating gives CAISEGQGYTEAFF.

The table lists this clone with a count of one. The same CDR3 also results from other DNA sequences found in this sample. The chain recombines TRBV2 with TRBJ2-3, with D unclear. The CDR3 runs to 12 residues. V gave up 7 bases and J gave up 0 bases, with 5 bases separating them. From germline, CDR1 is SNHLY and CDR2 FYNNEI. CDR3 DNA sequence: TGTGCCAGCACCCCGAGCACAGATACGCAGTATTTT. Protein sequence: CASTPSTDTQYF. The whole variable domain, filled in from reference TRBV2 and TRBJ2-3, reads EPEVTQTPSHQVTQMGQEVILRCVPISNHLYFYWYRQILGQKVEFLVSFYNNEISEKSEIFDDQFSVERPDGSNFTLKIRSTKLEDSAMYFCASTPSTDTQYFGPGTRLTVL.

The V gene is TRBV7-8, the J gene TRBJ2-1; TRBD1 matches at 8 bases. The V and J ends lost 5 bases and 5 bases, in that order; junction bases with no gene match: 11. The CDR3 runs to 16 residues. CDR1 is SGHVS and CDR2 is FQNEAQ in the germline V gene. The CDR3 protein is CASSQSRDRFHNEQFF. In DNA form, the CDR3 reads TGTGCCAGCAGCCAGTCGCGGGACAGGTTCCACAATGAGCAGTTCTTC. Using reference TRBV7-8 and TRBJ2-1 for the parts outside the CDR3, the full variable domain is GAGVSQSPRYKVAKRGQDVALRCDPISGHVSLFWYQQALGQGPEFLTYFQNEAQLDKSGLPSDRFFAERPEGSVSTLKIQRTQQEDSAVYLCASSQSRDRFHNEQFFGPGTRLTVL.

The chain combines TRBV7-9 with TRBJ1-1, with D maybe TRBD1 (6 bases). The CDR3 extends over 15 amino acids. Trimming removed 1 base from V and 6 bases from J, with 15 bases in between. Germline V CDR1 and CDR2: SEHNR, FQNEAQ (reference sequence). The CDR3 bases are TGTGCCAGCAGCTTAGTCAGGGGAGGGGTTGCTGAAGCTTTCTTT. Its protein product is CASSLVRGGVAEAFF. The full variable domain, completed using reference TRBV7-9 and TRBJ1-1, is DTGVSQNPRHKITKRGQNVTFRCDPISEHNRLYWYRQTLGQGPEFLTYFQNEAQLEKSRLLSDRFSAERPKGSFSTLEIQRTEQGDSAMYLCASSLVRGGVAEAFFGQGTRLTVV.

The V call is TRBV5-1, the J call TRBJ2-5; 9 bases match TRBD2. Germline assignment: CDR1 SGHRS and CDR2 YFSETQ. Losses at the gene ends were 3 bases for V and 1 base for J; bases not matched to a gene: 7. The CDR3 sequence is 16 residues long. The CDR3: CASSWGASGVQETQYF. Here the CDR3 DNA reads TGCGCCAGCAGCTGGGGTGCTAGCGGGGTCCAAGAGACCCAGTACTTC. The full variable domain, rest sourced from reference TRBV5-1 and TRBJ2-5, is KAGVTQTPRYLIKTRGQQVTLSCSPISGHRSVSWYQQTPGQGLQFLFEYFSETQRNKGNFPGRFSGRQFSNSRSEMNVSTLELGDSALYLCASSWGASGVQETQYFGPGTRLLVL.

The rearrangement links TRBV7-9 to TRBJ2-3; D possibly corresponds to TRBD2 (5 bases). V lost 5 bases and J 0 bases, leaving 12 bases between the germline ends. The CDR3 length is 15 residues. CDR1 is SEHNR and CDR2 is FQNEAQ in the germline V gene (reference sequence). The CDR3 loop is CASSERESSTDTQYF. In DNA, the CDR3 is TGTGCCAGCAGCGAGAGGGAGAGTAGCACAGATACGCAGTATTTT.

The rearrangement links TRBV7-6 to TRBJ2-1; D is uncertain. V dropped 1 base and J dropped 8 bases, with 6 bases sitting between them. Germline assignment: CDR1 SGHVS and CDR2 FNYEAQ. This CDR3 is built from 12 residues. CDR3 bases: TGTGCCAGCAGCTTAGGCTTTGATGAGCAGTTCTTC. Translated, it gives CASSLGFDEQFF.

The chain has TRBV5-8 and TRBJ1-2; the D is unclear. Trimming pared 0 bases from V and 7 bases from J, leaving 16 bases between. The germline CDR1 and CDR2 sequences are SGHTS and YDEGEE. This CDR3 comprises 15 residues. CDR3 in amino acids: CASSLDIGPSVGYTF. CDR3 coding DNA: TGTGCCAGCAGCTTGGATATCGGCCCCTCGGTTGGCTACACCTTC.

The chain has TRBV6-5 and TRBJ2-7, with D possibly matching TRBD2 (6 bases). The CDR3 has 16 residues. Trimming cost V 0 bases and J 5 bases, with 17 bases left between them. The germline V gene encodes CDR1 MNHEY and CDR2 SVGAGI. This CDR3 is CASSYSRLAGSNEQYF. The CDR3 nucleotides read TGTGCCAGCAGTTACTCTCGACTTGCGGGAAGCAACGAGCAGTACTTC.

CDR3 bases: TGCGCCAGCAGTGAGATTGCCTCACTGGGCCAAGAGACCCAGTACTTC. Its translation: CASSEIASLGQETQYF. V is TRBV10-2 and J is TRBJ2-5; D ambiguous. The CDR3 is made up of 16 amino acids. Germline V lookup: CDR1 WSHSY, CDR2 SAAADI. The V and J ends lost 2 bases and 1 base respectively, with 14 bases between them.

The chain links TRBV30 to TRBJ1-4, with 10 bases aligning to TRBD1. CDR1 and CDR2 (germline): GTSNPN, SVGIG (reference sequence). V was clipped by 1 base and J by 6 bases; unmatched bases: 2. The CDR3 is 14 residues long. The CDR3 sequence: CAWSGGTGDEKLFF. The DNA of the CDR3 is TGTGCCTGGAGTGGCGGGACAGGGGATGAAAAACTGTTTTTT. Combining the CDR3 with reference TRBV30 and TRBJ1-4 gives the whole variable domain SQTIHQWPATLVQPVGSPLSLECTVEGTSNPNLYWYRQAAGRGLQLLFYSVGIGQISSEVPQNLSASRPQDRQFILSSKKLLLSDSGFYLCAWSGGTGDEKLFFGSGTQLSVL.

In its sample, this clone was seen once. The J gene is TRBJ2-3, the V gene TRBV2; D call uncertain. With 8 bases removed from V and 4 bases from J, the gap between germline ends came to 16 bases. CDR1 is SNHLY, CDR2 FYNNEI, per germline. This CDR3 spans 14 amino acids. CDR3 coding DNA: TGTGCCAGCCTCCCCGGCGTCCAGTCAGATACGCAGTATTTT. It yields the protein CASLPGVQSDTQYF.

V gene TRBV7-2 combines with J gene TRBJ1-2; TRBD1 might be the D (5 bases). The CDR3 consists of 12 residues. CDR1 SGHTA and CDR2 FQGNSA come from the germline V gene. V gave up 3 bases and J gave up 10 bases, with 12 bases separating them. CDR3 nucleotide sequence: TGTGCCAGCAGCTTGGACACAGAGGTCTACACCTTC. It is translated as CASSLDTEVYTF. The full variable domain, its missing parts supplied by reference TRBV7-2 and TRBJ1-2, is GAGVSQSPSNKVTEKGKDVELRCDPISGHTALYWYRQSLGQGLEFLIYFQGNSAPDKSGLPSDRFSAERTGGSVSTLTIQRTQQEDSAVYLCASSLDTEVYTFGSGTRLTVV.

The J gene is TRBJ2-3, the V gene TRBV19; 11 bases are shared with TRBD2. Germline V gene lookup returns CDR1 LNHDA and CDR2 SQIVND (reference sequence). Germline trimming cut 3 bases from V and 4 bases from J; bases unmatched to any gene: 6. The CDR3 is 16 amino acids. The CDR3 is CASSIITSGSADTQYF. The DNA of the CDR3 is TGTGCCAGTAGTATCATTACTAGCGGGAGCGCAGATACGCAGTATTTT. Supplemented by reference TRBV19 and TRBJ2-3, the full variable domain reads DGGITQSPKYLFRKEGQNVTLSCEQNLNHDAMYWYRQDPGQGLRLIYYSQIVNDFQKGDIAEGYSVSREKKESFPLTVTSAQKNPTAFYLCASSIITSGSADTQYFGPGTRLTVL.

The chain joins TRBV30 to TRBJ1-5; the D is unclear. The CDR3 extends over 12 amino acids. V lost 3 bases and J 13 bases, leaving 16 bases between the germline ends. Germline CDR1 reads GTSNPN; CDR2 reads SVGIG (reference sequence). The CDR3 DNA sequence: TGTGCCTGGAGCAGGCAGGCAGAAAAACAGCATTTT. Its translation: CAWSRQAEKQHF.

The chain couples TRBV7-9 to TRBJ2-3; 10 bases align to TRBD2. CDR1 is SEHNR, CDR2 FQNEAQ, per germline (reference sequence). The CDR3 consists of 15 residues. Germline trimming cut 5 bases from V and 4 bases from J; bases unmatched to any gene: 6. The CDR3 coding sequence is TGTGCCAGCAGCCTGAGCGGGAGGGCCCCAGATACGCAGTATTTT. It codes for CASSLSGRAPDTQYF.

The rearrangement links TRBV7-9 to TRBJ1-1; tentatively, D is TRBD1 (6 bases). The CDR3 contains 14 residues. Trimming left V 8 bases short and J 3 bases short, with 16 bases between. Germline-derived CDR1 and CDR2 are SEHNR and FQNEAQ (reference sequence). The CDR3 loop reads CASVRGGADTEAFF. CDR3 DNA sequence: TGTGCCAGCGTTAGAGGGGGGGCGGACACTGAAGCTTTCTTT. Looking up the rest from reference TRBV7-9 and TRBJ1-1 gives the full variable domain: DTGVSQNPRHKITKRGQNVTFRCDPISEHNRLYWYRQTLGQGPEFLTYFQNEAQLEKSRLLSDRFSAERPKGSFSTLEIQRTEQGDSAMYLCASVRGGADTEAFFGQGTRLTVV.

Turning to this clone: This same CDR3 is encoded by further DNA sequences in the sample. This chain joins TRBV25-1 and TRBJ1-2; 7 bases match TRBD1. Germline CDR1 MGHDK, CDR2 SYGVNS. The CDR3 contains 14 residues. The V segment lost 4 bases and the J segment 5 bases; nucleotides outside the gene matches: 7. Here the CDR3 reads CASSGTGDHYGYTF. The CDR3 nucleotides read TGTGCCAGCAGTGGCACAGGGGACCATTATGGCTACACCTTC.

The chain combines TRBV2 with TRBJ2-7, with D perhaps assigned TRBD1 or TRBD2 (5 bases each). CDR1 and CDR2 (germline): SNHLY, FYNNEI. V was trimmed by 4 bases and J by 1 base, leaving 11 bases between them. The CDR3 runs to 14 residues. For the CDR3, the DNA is TGTGCCAGCAGTGCGGGGCTCGGTTCCTACGAGCAGTACTTC. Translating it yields CASSAGLGSYEQYF.

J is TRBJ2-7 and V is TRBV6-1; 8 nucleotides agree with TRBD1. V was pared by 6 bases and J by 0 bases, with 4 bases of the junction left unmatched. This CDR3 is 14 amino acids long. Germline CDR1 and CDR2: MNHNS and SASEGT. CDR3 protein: CASSRGHPSYEQYF. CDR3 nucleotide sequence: TGTGCCAGCAGCAGGGGGCATCCCTCCTACGAGCAGTACTTC.

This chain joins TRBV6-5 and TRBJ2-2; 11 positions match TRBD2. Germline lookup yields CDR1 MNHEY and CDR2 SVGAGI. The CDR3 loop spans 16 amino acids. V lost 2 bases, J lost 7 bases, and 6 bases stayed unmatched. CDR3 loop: CASSYLTSGNHGELFF. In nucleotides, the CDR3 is TGTGCCAGCAGTTACCTGACTAGCGGGAATCACGGGGAGCTGTTTTTT.

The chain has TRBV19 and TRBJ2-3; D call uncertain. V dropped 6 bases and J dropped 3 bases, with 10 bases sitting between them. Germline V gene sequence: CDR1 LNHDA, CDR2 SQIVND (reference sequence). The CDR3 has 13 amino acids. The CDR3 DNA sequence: TGTGCCAGTAGCCCGCCCAAGACAGATACGCAGTATTTT. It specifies CASSPPKTDTQYF.

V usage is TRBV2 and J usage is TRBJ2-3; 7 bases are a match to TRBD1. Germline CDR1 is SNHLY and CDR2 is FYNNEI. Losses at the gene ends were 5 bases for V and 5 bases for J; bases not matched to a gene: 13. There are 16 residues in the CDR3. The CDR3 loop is CASSLGQSLRGDTQYF. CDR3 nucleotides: TGTGCCAGCAGTTTGGGACAGAGCCTTCGGGGAGATACGCAGTATTTT.

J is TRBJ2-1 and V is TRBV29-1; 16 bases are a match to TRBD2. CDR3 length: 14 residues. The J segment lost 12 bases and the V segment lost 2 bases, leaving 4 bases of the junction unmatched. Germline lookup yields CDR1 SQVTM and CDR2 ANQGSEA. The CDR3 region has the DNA TGCAGCGTTGAAAGGGGACTAGCGGGAGGGTCGCAGTTCTTC. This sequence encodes CSVERGLAGGSQFF.

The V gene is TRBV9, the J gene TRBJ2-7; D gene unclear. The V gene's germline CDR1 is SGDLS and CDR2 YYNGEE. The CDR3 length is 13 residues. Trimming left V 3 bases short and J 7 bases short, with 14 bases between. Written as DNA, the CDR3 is TGTGCCAGCAGCGCCCTCCCGACCGGGGAGCAGTACTTC. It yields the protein CASSALPTGEQYF. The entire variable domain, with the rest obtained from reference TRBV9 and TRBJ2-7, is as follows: DSGVTQTPKHLITATGQRVTLRCSPRSGDLSVYWYQQSLDQGLQFLIQYYNGEERAKGNILERFSAQQFPDLHSELNLSSLELGDSALYFCASSALPTGEQYFGPGTRLTVT.